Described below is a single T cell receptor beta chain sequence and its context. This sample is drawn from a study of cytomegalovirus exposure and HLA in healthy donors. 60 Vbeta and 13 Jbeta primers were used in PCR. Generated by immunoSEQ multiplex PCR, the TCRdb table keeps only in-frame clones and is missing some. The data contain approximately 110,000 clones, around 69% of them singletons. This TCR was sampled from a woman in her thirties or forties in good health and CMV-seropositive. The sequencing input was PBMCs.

The CDR3 region has the DNA TGTGCCATCAGGAGAGGGGGCAACGAGCAGTACTTC. Its translation: CAIRRGGNEQYF. The rearrangement uses TRBV10-3 and TRBJ2-7; 7 positions match TRBD1. CDR3 size: 12 residues. Losses at the gene ends were 6 bases for V and 5 bases for J; bases not matched to a gene: 4. Germline CDR1 and CDR2: ENHRY and SYGVKD.